This T cell receptor (beta chain) was identified during a study of Graves' ophthalmopathy and Graves' hyperthyroidism. This clonotype was found a few times. The CDR3 is made up of 16 amino acids. The ends lost 6 bases at V and 0 bases at J; junction bases unmatched: 9. Germline assignment: CDR1 MRHNA and CDR2 SNTAGT. RNA transcripts yielded amplified TCR beta CDR3 regions. HTBI primers served in a first-round RT-PCR, which a second-round multiplex PCR followed. TCRdb recomputed calls from the multiplex PCR reads with MiXCR, one row per CDR3 protein. Of about 640,000 distinct CDR3 sequences in the sample, about 41% were seen once.

This receptor was obtained from an adult man with Graves' ophthalmopathy. The sequenced sample consisted of peripheral blood. The J gene is TRBJ2-5, the V gene TRBV6-4; TRBD2 matches at 8 bases. The CDR3 DNA sequence: TGTGCCAGCAGAAAGACTAGCGAGTCGTACCAAGAGACCCAGTACTTC. Protein: CASRKTSESYQETQYF.